A selection of T cell receptor beta chains follows, all from one sample in a study of blood T cell repertoires in COVID-19. The assay was immunoSEQ multiplex PCR, and TCRdb's table has in-frame clones only and misses some. The repertoire holds 170,000 or so clones, with around 85% as singletons. The sequenced sample was PBMCs or T cells enriched from blood (not recorded which). The origin of the receptors is a man in his forties or fifties who had recovered from COVID-19. CDR3s include the opening cysteine and the closing phenylalanine or tryptophan. The D gene is left open where the match is weak. A clone size is listed for some rows: how often the clone was seen (once, few, many), or a class if it is expanded.

>NA|TRBD2|TRBJ2-2|TRBV6-5
CATRLAGGPGELFF
TGTGCCACTCGACTAGCGGGAGGCCCCGGGGAGCTGTTTTTT
>NA|NA|TRBJ1-1|TRBV7-6
CASSYGLGALAEAFF
TGTGCCAGCAGCTATGGCCTGGGGGCGTTGGCAGAAGCTTTCTTT
>few|NA|TRBJ1-1|TRBV11-1
CASGRNTEAFF
TGTGCCAGCGGGAGAAACACTGAAGCTTTCTTT
>once|NA|TRBJ2-7|TRBV7-3
CASSLNPGYEQYF
TGTGCCAGCAGCTTAAACCCGGGCTACGAGCAGTACTTC
>few|TRBD1|TRBJ2-7|TRBV2
CASSFSTGTEQYF
TGTGCCAGCTCCTTCTCGACAGGGACCGAGCAGTACTTC
>NA|NA|TRBJ2-7|TRBV27
CASSPDSSASYEQYF
TGTGCCAGCAGTCCAGACAGTTCAGCGTCCTACGAGCAGTACTTC
>NA|NA|TRBJ2-5|TRBV7-9
CASSRAALETQYF
TGTGCCAGCAGCCGAGCGGCCCTTGAGACCCAGTACTTC
>NA|TRBD1|TRBJ1-1|TRBV6-5
CASTFGTGINTEAFF
TGTGCCAGCACCTTCGGGACAGGGATAAACACTGAAGCTTTCTTT
>once|NA|TRBJ2-7|TRBV18
CASSPGWAGEQYF
TGTGCCAGCTCACCGGGTTGGGCTGGGGAGCAGTACTTC
>NA|NA|TRBJ1-1|TRBV10-1
CGLEGDTEAFF
TGCGGTCTCGAGGGGGACACTGAAGCTTTCTTT
>NA|NA|TRBJ2-3|TRBV21-1
CASSKSAFSCTDTQYF
TGTGCCAGCAGCAAATCAGCCTTTAGCTGTACAGATACGCAGTATTTT
>once|NA|TRBJ1-1|TRBV4-2
CASSLPHLGQNTEAFF
TGTGCCAGCAGCCTACCCCACCTTGGACAGAACACTGAAGCTTTCTTT
>few|NA|TRBJ2-7|TRBV27
CASSYAGSYEQYF
TGTGCCAGCAGTTATGCGGGAAGCTACGAGCAGTACTTC
>many|TRBD1|TRBJ2-5|TRBV2
CASPRDRGVKETQYF
TGTGCCAGCCCCCGGGACAGGGGAGTGAAAGAGACCCAGTACTTC
>few|TRBD2|TRBJ2-1|TRBV19
CASSITGGRYNEQFF
TGTGCCAGTAGTATCACGGGAGGGCGGTACAATGAGCAGTTCTTC
>NA|TRBD2|TRBJ2-5|TRBV7-7
CASSPAGRTQETQYF
TGTGCTAGCAGCCCAGCGGGGCGTACCCAAGAGACCCAGTACTTC
>NA|NA|TRBJ1-3|TRBV11-2
CASSTSRATSGNTIYF
TGTGCCAGCAGCACCTCCAGGGCCACCTCTGGAAACACCATATATTTT
>NA|NA|TRBJ1-1|TRBV6-6
CASSPDTEAFF
TGTGCCAGCAGCCCCGACACTGAAGCTTTCTTT
>NA|NA|TRBJ1-4|TRBV2
CASSEAREGKLFF
TGTGCCAGCAGTGAAGCCCGGGAGGGAAAACTGTTTTTT
>NA|TRBD1|TRBJ2-2|TRBV28
CASSLTGGQGGTGELFF
TGTGCCAGCAGTTTAACGGGGGGACAGGGAGGCACCGGGGAGCTGTTTTTT
>NA|NA|TRBJ1-5|TRBV7-9
CASSHGDNSNQPQHF
TGTGCCAGCAGCCACGGGGACAATAGCAATCAGCCCCAGCATTTT
>NA|NA|TRBJ2-4|TRBV29-1
CSVGREGQYF
TGCAGCGTTGGGAGGGAAGGTCAGTACTTC
>NA|NA|TRBJ2-3|TRBV9
CASSAPTGLGTDTQYF
TGTGCCAGCAGCGCACCCACAGGGTTGGGGACAGATACGCAGTATTTT